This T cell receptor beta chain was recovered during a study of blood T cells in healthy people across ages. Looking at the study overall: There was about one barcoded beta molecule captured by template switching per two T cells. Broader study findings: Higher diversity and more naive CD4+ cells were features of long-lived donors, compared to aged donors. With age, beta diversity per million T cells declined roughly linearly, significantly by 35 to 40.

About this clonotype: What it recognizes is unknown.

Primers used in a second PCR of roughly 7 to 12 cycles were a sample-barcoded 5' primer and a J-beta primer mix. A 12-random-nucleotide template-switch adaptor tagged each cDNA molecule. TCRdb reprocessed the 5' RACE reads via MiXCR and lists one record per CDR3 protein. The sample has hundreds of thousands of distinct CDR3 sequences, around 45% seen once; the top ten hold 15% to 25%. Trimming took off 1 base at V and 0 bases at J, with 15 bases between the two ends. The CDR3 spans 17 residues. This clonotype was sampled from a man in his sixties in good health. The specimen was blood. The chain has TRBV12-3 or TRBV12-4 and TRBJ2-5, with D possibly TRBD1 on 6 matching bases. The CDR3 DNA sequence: TGTGCCAGCAGTTTAGGTGTGGGCGGACAGTACCAAGAGACCCAGTACTTC. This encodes CASSLGVGGQYQETQYF.